The text below deals with one T cell receptor beta chain. Its specificity is not known. This record comes from a study of cytomegalovirus exposure and HLA in healthy donors. Donors were nominally healthy when sampled, though unrecorded immune exposures were likely. Regarding the study as a whole: It was taken for granted in presence/absence analyses that sequencing depth across donors was roughly uniform. The study put under 200 TCR beta chains on its list as cytomegalovirus-associated.

Use of 60 Vbeta and 13 Jbeta primers characterized the PCR. Libraries were prepared by immunoSEQ multiplex PCR; TCRdb keeps only in-frame clonotypes and omits some of them. The sample holds 120,000 or so clones, roughly 71% seen once. Germline CDR1 is SGHNT and CDR2 is YYREEE (reference sequence). This CDR3 is built from 14 residues. V dropped 0 bases and J dropped 5 bases, with 11 bases sitting between them. The sequence came from a woman in her forties in good health and CMV-seropositive. The genes are TRBV5-4 and TRBJ2-5, with a possible D match to TRBD1 (5 bases). The sequenced sample was PBMCs. The chain's CDR3 is CASSLDRGDETQYF. For the CDR3, the DNA is TGTGCCAGCAGCTTGGATAGGGGCGACGAGACCCAGTACTTC.